These 15 T cell receptor beta chains came from one sample sequenced in a study of blood T cell repertoires in COVID-19. The protocol was immunoSEQ multiplex PCR, while the TCRdb copy is restricted to in-frame clones and leaves out a portion. The sample holds around 200,000 clones, roughly 89% seen once. Sequencing input: peripheral blood. These receptors were taken from a man between 18 and 35 years old with active or convalescent COVID-19.

The chain employs TRBV7-9 and TRBJ1-1; 10 positions agree with TRBD1. Germline V gene data show CDR1 as SEHNR and CDR2 as FQNEAQ (reference sequence). The trim removed 2 bases at V and 0 bases at J, leaving 9 bases unmatched. CDR3 length: 18 amino acids. The CDR3, as DNA: TGTGCCAGCAGCTTACTGGGGACAGGGGACCTAATGAACACTGAAGCTTTCTTT. Translation gives CASSLLGTGDLMNTEAFF.

This chain uses TRBV5-6 with TRBJ1-2; D uncertain. The germline V gene encodes CDR1 SGHDT and CDR2 YYEEEE. This CDR3 comprises 11 residues. With 4 bases removed from V and 8 bases from J, the gap between germline ends came to 9 bases. This CDR3 is CASSTHGGYTF. CDR3 DNA sequence: TGTGCCAGCAGCACGCATGGCGGCTACACCTTC.

The chain uses TRBV14 and TRBJ1-1; tentatively, D is TRBD1 (5 bases). The V gene's germline CDR1 is SGHDN and CDR2 FVKESK. The ends were cut back, 1 base at V and 4 bases at J, with 7 bases in the middle. This CDR3 contains 13 residues. CDR3 nucleotides: TGTGCCAGCAGCCAAGTTGGGGCCACTGAAGCTTTCTTT. Translated, it gives CASSQVGATEAFF. The entire variable domain, with the rest obtained from reference TRBV14 and TRBJ1-1, is as follows: EAGVTQFPSHSVIEKGQTVTLRCDPISGHDNLYWYRRVMGKEIKFLLHFVKESKQDESGMPNNRFLAERTGGTYSTLKVQPAELEDSGVYFCASSQVGATEAFFGQGTRLTVV.

The chain is built from TRBV7-9 and TRBJ2-1; TRBD2 aligns across 7 bases. V lost 1 base, J lost 12 bases, and 15 bases stayed unmatched. This CDR3 spans 16 amino acids. Per germline, CDR1 SEHNR and CDR2 FQNEAQ (reference sequence). CDR3: CASSLVGLADPHRQFF. Here the CDR3 DNA reads TGTGCCAGCAGCTTAGTAGGGCTAGCGGACCCCCACCGGCAGTTCTTC.

CDR3 nucleotides: TGTGCCAGCAGCCCGGGAGCCGAAGAGACCCAGTACTTC. Protein: CASSPGAEETQYF. The genes are TRBV7-8 and TRBJ2-5; D might be TRBD2 (6 bases). Germline lookup yields CDR1 SGHVS and CDR2 FQNEAQ. The V end was cut by 5 bases, the J end by 3 bases, with 10 bases between. CDR3 length: 13 residues.

This clone was counted a single time. The chain uses TRBV5-1 and TRBJ2-2; no firm D call. V lost 1 base and J lost 13, with 17 bases in between. Germline loops: CDR1 SGHRS, CDR2 YFSETQ. The CDR3 sequence is 14 residues long. CDR3 in DNA: TGCGCCAGCAGCTTGTTCGGTGTAGGCGGCATGCTGTTTTTT. This gives the protein CASSLFGVGGMLFF. The entire variable domain, with the rest obtained from reference TRBV5-1 and TRBJ2-2, is as follows: KAGVTQTPRYLIKTRGQQVTLSCSPISGHRSVSWYQQTPGQGLQFLFEYFSETQRNKGNFPGRFSGRQFSNSRSEMNVSTLELGDSALYLCASSLFGVGGMLFFGEGSRLTVL.

The chain couples TRBV28 to TRBJ2-7; 9 nucleotides agree with TRBD1. CDR1 and CDR2 from the germline V gene are MDHEN and SYDVKM. The CDR3 runs to 14 residues. V gave up 5 bases and J gave up 6 bases; unmatched junction bases: 8. CDR3 in DNA: TGTGCCAGCAGTGATGGACAGGGGATTGGCGAGCAGTACGTC. This codes for CASSDGQGIGEQYV.

The rearrangement links TRBV19 to TRBJ2-2; D unclear. There are 14 residues in the CDR3. Deletions cut 7 bases from V and 1 base from J, with 10 bases between. CDR1 and CDR2 from the germline V gene are LNHDA and SQIVND (reference sequence). The CDR3 region has the DNA TGTGCCAGTAAGCCCTCTATGAACACCGGGGAGCTGTTTTTT. This encodes CASKPSMNTGELFF.

CDR3 coding DNA: TGTGCCAGCAGCCAAGGGAGGCTAGTCACTGAAGCTTTCTTT. Protein sequence: CASSQGRLVTEAFF. V gene TRBV3-1 (or the pseudogene TRBV3-2) combines with J gene TRBJ1-1, with D uncertain. The CDR3 extends over 14 amino acids. V lost 1 base and J 4 bases, leaving 10 bases between the germline ends. Looked up from germline, CDR1 is LGHDT and CDR2 is YNNKEL (reference sequence).

The CDR3 nucleotides are TGTGCCAGCAGCTTTGAGGGGGGGTCCTACAATGAGCAGTTCTTC. Protein sequence: CASSFEGGSYNEQFF. The rearrangement links TRBV5-5 to TRBJ2-1; a possible D gene is TRBD2 (7 bases). This CDR3 contains 15 residues. Per the germline V gene, CDR1 is SGHKS and CDR2 is YYEKEE (reference sequence). Trimming removed 2 bases at V and 1 base at J, with 10 bases between. Together with reference TRBV5-5 and TRBJ2-1, the CDR3 gives the full variable domain: DAGVTQSPTHLIKTRGQQVTLRCSPISGHKSVSWYQQVLGQGPQFIFQYYEKEERGRGNFPDRFSARQFPNYSSELNVNALLLGDSALYLCASSFEGGSYNEQFFGPGTRLTVL.

The chain carries TRBV9 and TRBJ2-3, with D maybe TRBD2 (6 bases). V was clipped by 0 bases and J by 0 bases, with 11 bases between them. The CDR3 extends over 16 amino acids. Germline assignment: CDR1 SGDLS and CDR2 YYNGEE. The DNA of the CDR3 is TGTGCCAGCAGCGTAGCCGCGCGGGGTAGCACAGATACGCAGTATTTT. It codes for CASSVAARGSTDTQYF.

The chain couples TRBV19 to TRBJ1-4; D not certain. Germline loops: CDR1 LNHDA, CDR2 SQIVND (reference sequence). Trimming left V 2 bases short and J 8 bases short, with 12 bases between. The CDR3 totals 14 residues. CDR3 region: CASSIRGVDEKLFF. The CDR3 region has the DNA TGTGCCAGTAGTATACGGGGAGTCGACGAAAAACTGTTTTTT.

This chain links TRBV24-1 with TRBJ2-1; D is unresolved. Trimming pared 7 bases from V and 2 bases from J, leaving 23 bases between. This CDR3 is built from 18 residues. Germline loops: CDR1 KGHDR, CDR2 SFDVKD. The CDR3 loop is CATRASSKVSRTYNEQFF. Here the CDR3 DNA reads TGTGCCACCAGAGCCTCCAGTAAGGTTAGCCGCACCTACAATGAGCAGTTCTTC.

The rearrangement joins TRBV3-1 (or the pseudogene TRBV3-2) to TRBJ2-2; possible D gene TRBD1, 6 bases. This CDR3 region has 14 residues. V lost 3 bases, J lost 5 bases, and 10 bases lay in between. Germline values: CDR1 LGHDT, CDR2 YNNKEL (reference sequence). CDR3 residues: CASSQGTGTGELFF. The CDR3 DNA follows: TGTGCCAGCAGCCAGGGAACAGGGACCGGGGAGCTGTTTTTT.

The rearrangement uses TRBV6-5 and TRBJ2-5; D might be TRBD2 (6 bases). The CDR3 has 12 residues. The V end lost 6 bases, the J end lost 4 bases, and 9 bases lay between the germline ends. Germline CDR1 and CDR2: MNHEY and SVGAGI. The CDR3 bases are TGTGCCAGCAGACGGGAGAGAGAGACCCAGTACTTC. Translation gives CASRRERETQYF.